This T cell receptor beta chain was obtained from a study of T cell repertoires in cytomegalovirus infection. Study as a whole: As its CMV epitopes, the study selected recently identified HLA-C-restricted and well-studied HLA-B-restricted targets. Public TCR beta signature analysis indicated the presence of both CMV infection and matching HLA type. Findings and caveats of the study: In two of eight donors, the top clonotype was HLA-C-restricted CMV-specific.

A remark on this clonotype: Its antigen remains unidentified.

V was shortened by 3 bases and J by 2 bases, with 23 bases between the two germline ends. There are 17 residues in the CDR3. Germline CDR1 and CDR2: DFQATT and SNEGSKA (reference sequence). TCRdb ran MiXCR on the reads and lists one entry per CDR3 protein. This repertoire shows more than 95,000 distinct CDR3 sequences, 32% found once; its top ten account for roughly 53%. The rearrangement joins TRBV20-1 to TRBJ2-7; D gene ambiguous. Sequencing was performed on CD8+ T cells from cultured PBMCs, taken from culture after CMV antigen stimulation. This sequence was found in a human donor in good health (CMV status not recorded). Some clones in this sample may be carry-over from other donors' samples. As DNA, the CDR3 is TGCAGTGCTAGGTGGGGTGGAGCAGCCTCTGGCCCCTACGAGCAGTACTTC. Encoded protein: CSARWGGAASGPYEQYF.